The rows below give T cell receptor beta chains drawn from one sample of a study of vaccination effects on CD4 cells after COVID-19. Produced via immunoSEQ multiplex PCR; TCRdb's table is partial and in-frame only. The table has about 52,000 clones, roughly 79% seen once. Antigens for these TCRs are unknown. The sample here was CD4+ T cells from PBMCs cultured with HCoV-OC43 spike peptides, taken before COVID-19 vaccination. The source of these receptors is a human donor who received a COVID-19 vaccine. CDR3s include the opening cysteine and the closing phenylalanine or tryptophan. Fields, in order: V gene, J gene, D gene, clone size, CDR3 length, CDR3 DNA, CDR3 protein. A D gene is named only where the DNA matches it firmly. Clone size is given for some rows only: seen once, a few or many times, or a class if the clone is expanded.

V gene: TRBV5-1; J gene: TRBJ2-5; D gene: .; clone size: .; CDR3 length: 15; CDR3 DNA: TGCGCCAGCAGAGTGGTACCGGGGCCTGTGGAGACCCAGTACTTC; CDR3 protein: CASRVVPGPVETQYF
V gene: TRBV5-1; J gene: TRBJ1-5; D gene: .; clone size: .; CDR3 length: 14; CDR3 DNA: TGCGCCAGCAGCTCAGGGGACAGCAATCAGCCCCAGCATTTT; CDR3 protein: CASSSGDSNQPQHF
V gene: TRBV7-2; J gene: TRBJ2-5; D gene: TRBD2; clone size: .; CDR3 length: 15; CDR3 DNA: TGTGCCAGCAGCTTACAGACTAGCGGACAAGAGACCCAGTACTTC; CDR3 protein: CASSLQTSGQETQYF
V gene: TRBV7-2; J gene: TRBJ2-1; D gene: .; clone size: .; CDR3 length: 11; CDR3 DNA: TGTGCCAGCAGCTTTTGGAGTGAGCAGTTCTTC; CDR3 protein: CASSFWSEQFF
V gene: TRBV5-1; J gene: TRBJ1-4; D gene: .; clone size: .; CDR3 length: 15; CDR3 DNA: TGCGCCAGCAACATCCTTGGGGGTACGGATGAAAAACTGTTTTTT; CDR3 protein: CASNILGGTDEKLFF
V gene: TRBV9; J gene: TRBJ2-5; D gene: TRBD2; clone size: .; CDR3 length: 17; CDR3 DNA: TGTGCCAGCAGCTCGGGACTAGCGGGGGGGTTACAAGAGACCCAGTACTTC; CDR3 protein: CASSSGLAGGLQETQYF
V gene: TRBV6-6; J gene: TRBJ2-1; D gene: .; clone size: .; CDR3 length: 15; CDR3 DNA: TGTGCCAGCAACGCAGACAGGCTCACCCACAATGAGCAGTTCTTC; CDR3 protein: CASNADRLTHNEQFF
V gene: TRBV4-2; J gene: TRBJ1-2; D gene: .; clone size: .; CDR3 length: 15; CDR3 DNA: TGTGCCAGCAGCCAAGATTCGTCAGAATACTATGGCTACACCTTC; CDR3 protein: CASSQDSSEYYGYTF
V gene: TRBV7-2; J gene: TRBJ1-2; D gene: .; clone size: .; CDR3 length: 14; CDR3 DNA: TGTGCCAGCAGCTTAGACAGCCTATTCTATGGCTACACCTTC; CDR3 protein: CASSLDSLFYGYTF
V gene: TRBV29-1; J gene: TRBJ1-4; D gene: .; clone size: .; CDR3 length: 15; CDR3 DNA: TGCAGCGTTGTTAATGGACAAGGGGTGAATGAAAAACTGTTTTTT; CDR3 protein: CSVVNGQGVNEKLFF
V gene: TRBV15; J gene: TRBJ2-1; D gene: .; clone size: .; CDR3 length: 15; CDR3 DNA: TGTGCCACCAGATCTAGAGGGGCTGCACTCAATGAGCAGTTCTTC; CDR3 protein: CATRSRGAALNEQFF
V gene: TRBV9; J gene: TRBJ2-3; D gene: TRBD2; clone size: .; CDR3 length: 16; CDR3 DNA: TGTGCCAGCAGCCCTCGGATCGGGACTAGCTCAGATACGCAGTATTTT; CDR3 protein: CASSPRIGTSSDTQYF
V gene: TRBV15; J gene: TRBJ2-5; D gene: .; clone size: .; CDR3 length: 12; CDR3 DNA: TGTGCCACCAGTCGGATCATGGGGAGCCAGTACTTC; CDR3 protein: CATSRIMGSQYF
V gene: TRBV3-1/TRBV3-2; J gene: TRBJ2-3; D gene: .; clone size: .; CDR3 length: 13; CDR3 DNA: TGTGCCAGCAGCTCCCAGGGATCAGATACGCAGTATTTT; CDR3 protein: CASSSQGSDTQYF
V gene: TRBV29-1; J gene: TRBJ2-1; D gene: TRBD2; clone size: .; CDR3 length: 14; CDR3 DNA: TGCAGCGTATACGGGACTAGCGGGGGCAATGAGCAGTTCTTC; CDR3 protein: CSVYGTSGGNEQFF
V gene: TRBV19; J gene: TRBJ2-3; D gene: .; clone size: .; CDR3 length: 17; CDR3 DNA: TGTGCCAGTAGTTCAGGGGGCAGCGGGGGTTACACAGATACGCAGTATTTT; CDR3 protein: CASSSGGSGGYTDTQYF
V gene: TRBV30; J gene: TRBJ1-1; D gene: .; clone size: .; CDR3 length: 12; CDR3 DNA: TGTGCCTGGAGTGTCCGACGATCTGAAGCTTTCTTT; CDR3 protein: CAWSVRRSEAFF
V gene: TRBV24-1; J gene: TRBJ1-2; D gene: .; clone size: few; CDR3 length: 13; CDR3 DNA: TGTGCCACCAGTGATTTCGGGTTCGAGGGCTACACCTTC; CDR3 protein: CATSDFGFEGYTF
V gene: TRBV3-1/TRBV3-2; J gene: TRBJ2-4; D gene: .; clone size: .; CDR3 length: 13; CDR3 DNA: TGTGCCAGCAGCCGCCTACTAGAGCACATTCAGTACTTC; CDR3 protein: CASSRLLEHIQYF
V gene: TRBV2; J gene: TRBJ1-3; D gene: .; clone size: few; CDR3 length: 13; CDR3 DNA: TGTGCCAGCAGTGCCGGATTCGGAAACACCATATATTTT; CDR3 protein: CASSAGFGNTIYF
V gene: TRBV12-5; J gene: TRBJ1-1; D gene: .; clone size: .; CDR3 length: 14; CDR3 DNA: TGTGCTAGTGGTCCCCTGGGTATGAACACTGAAGCTTTCTTT; CDR3 protein: CASGPLGMNTEAFF
V gene: TRBV3-1/TRBV3-2; J gene: TRBJ1-1; D gene: .; clone size: .; CDR3 length: 17; CDR3 DNA: TGTGCCAGCAGCCCCCCCCGCAGGGTGGGACCTAACACTGAAGCTTTCTTT; CDR3 protein: CASSPPRRVGPNTEAFF